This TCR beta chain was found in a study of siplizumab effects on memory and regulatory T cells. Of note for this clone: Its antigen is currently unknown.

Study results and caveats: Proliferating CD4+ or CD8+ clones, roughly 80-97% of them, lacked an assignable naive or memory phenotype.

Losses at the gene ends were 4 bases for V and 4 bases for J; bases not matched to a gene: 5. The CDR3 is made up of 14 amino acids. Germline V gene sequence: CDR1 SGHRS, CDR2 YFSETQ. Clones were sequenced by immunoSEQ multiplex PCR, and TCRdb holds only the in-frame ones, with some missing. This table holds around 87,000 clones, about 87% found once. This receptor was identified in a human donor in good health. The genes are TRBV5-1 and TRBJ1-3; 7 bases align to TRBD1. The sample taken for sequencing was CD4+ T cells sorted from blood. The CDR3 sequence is CASSAGTAGNTIYF. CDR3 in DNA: TGCGCCAGCAGCGCAGGGACAGCCGGAAACACCATATATTTT.